Presented here are 7 T cell receptor beta chains from one specimen sequenced in a study of shared T cell receptors in the human thymus. TCRdb's table, derived via immunoSEQ multiplex PCR, lists solely in-frame clones and lacks some. The sample contains 700,000 or so clones, approximately 85% of which appear only once. These same data were also listed under a study on human thymus T cells.

The specimen was thymocytes. Source of these receptors: a girl under three years old with a congenital heart defect.

The rearrangement joins TRBV12-2 to TRBJ1-1; TRBD1 is the table's D call, not checked against the DNA. TRBV12-2 is tagged as a pseudogene. This CDR3 is 13 amino acids long. The chain's CDR3 is CASRLGKGEEAFF. The CDR3 nucleotides are TGTGCAAGTCGCTTAGGCAAGGGGGAGGAAGCTTTCTTT.

The rearrangement links TRBV15 to TRBJ1-6; 9 nucleotides match TRBD1. This CDR3 has 17 amino acids. The germline V gene has CDR1 LNHNV and CDR2 YYDKDF (reference sequence). V shed 5 bases, J shed 3 bases, and the junction held 8 bases outside the gene matches. CDR3 coding DNA: TGTGCCACCAGCCCCGTCCGGGACAGGGACTATAATTCACCCCTCCACTTT. Protein: CATSPVRDRDYNSPLHF.

The CDR3 loop reads CASSMGRTNTGELFF. The CDR3 DNA reads as TGTGCCAGTAGTATGGGCAGAACGAACACCGGGGAGCTGTTTTTT. The chain carries TRBV19 and TRBJ2-2; D remains unclear. The CDR3 sequence is 15 residues long. The germline V and J ends were trimmed by 3 bases and 0 bases, with 8 bases remaining between them. CDR1 LNHDA and CDR2 SQIVND come from the germline V gene (reference sequence).

The V and J genes are TRBV5-8 and TRBJ2-5; 7 nucleotides align to TRBD1. V was pared by 3 bases and J by 5 bases, with 13 bases of the junction left unmatched. Germline assignment: CDR1 SGHTS and CDR2 YDEGEE. The CDR3 length is 16 residues. The CDR3: CASSWVVRGGGETQYF. The DNA for the CDR3 is TGTGCCAGCAGCTGGGTTGTGCGAGGGGGCGGGGAGACCCAGTACTTC. The complete variable domain, with remaining parts taken from reference TRBV5-8 and TRBJ2-5, reads EAGVTQSPTHLIKTRGQQATLRCSPISGHTSVYWYQQALGLGLQFLLWYDEGEERNRGNFPPRFSGRQFPNYSSELNVNALELEDSALYLCASSWVVRGGGETQYFGPGTRLLVL.

The chain combines TRBV6-1 with TRBJ2-5; D may be TRBD2 (5 bases). CDR3 length: 14 amino acids. Deletions cut 0 bases from V and 4 bases from J, with 9 bases between. CDR1 and CDR2 (germline): MNHNS, SASEGT. The CDR3 protein is CASSEALAGETQYF. The CDR3 nucleotides read TGTGCCAGCAGTGAAGCGCTGGCGGGAGAGACCCAGTACTTC.

The chain employs TRBV2 and TRBJ2-5, with a possible D match to TRBD1 (6 bases). V lost 8 bases to trimming and J lost 1 base, with 20 bases between them. This CDR3 region has 16 residues. The germline V gene encodes CDR1 SNHLY and CDR2 FYNNEI. The CDR3 DNA is TGTGCCAGCCGTGTGGTAGGGGTCAGGGGCCAAGAGACCCAGTACTTC. It codes for CASRVVGVRGQETQYF.

The CDR3: CASSDKPGQEGSQPQHF. In DNA, the CDR3 is TGTGCCAGCAGCGATAAACCGGGACAGGAGGGATCACAGCCCCAGCATTTT. The chain is built from TRBV5-5 and TRBJ1-5; 8 bases are a match to TRBD1. Unmatched junction bases numbered 16, after V lost 4 bases and J lost 7 bases. Germline V gives CDR1 SGHKS, CDR2 YYEKEE (reference sequence). CDR3 size: 17 residues.